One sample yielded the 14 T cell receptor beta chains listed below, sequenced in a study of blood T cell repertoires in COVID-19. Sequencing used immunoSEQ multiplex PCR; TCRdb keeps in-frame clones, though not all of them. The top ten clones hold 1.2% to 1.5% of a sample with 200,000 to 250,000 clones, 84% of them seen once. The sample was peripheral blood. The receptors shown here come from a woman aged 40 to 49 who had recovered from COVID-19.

Written as DNA, the CDR3 is TGTGCCAGCAGCAGACATTACACTGAAGCTTTCTTT. It codes for CASSRHYTEAFF. This chain links TRBV7-9 with TRBJ1-1; D call uncertain. V was trimmed by 5 bases and J by 3 bases, leaving 7 bases between them. CDR1 is SEHNR and CDR2 is FQNEAQ in the germline V gene (reference sequence). The CDR3 has 12 residues.

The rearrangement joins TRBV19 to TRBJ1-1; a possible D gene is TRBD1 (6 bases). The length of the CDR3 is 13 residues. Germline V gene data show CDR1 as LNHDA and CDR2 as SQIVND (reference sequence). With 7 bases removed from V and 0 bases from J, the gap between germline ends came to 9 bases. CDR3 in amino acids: CASKGGMNTEAFF. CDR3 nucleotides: TGTGCCAGTAAAGGGGGTATGAACACTGAAGCTTTCTTT.

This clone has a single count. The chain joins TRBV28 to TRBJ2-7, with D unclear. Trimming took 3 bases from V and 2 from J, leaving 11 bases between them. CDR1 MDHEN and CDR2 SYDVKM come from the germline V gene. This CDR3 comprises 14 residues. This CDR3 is CASSFASLPYEQYF. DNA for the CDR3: TGTGCCAGCAGTTTCGCGTCCCTTCCCTACGAGCAGTACTTC.

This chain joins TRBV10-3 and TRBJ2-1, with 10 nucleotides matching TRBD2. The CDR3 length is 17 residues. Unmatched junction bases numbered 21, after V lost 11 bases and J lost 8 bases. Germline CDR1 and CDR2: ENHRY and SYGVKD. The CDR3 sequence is CASNERGGLTQGHEQFF. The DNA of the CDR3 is TGTGCCTCGAACGAGCGGGGGGGCCTGACTCAGGGGCATGAGCAGTTCTTC.

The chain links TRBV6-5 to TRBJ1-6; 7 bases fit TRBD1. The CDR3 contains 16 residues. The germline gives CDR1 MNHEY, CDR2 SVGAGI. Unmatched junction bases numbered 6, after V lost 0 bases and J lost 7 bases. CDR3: CASSYSWDSKNSPLHF. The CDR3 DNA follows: TGTGCCAGCAGTTACTCATGGGACAGTAAGAATTCACCCCTCCACTTT.

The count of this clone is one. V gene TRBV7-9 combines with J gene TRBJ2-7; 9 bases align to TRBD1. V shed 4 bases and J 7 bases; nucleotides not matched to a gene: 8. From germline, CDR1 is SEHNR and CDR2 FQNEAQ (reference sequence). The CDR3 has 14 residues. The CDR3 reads CASSSDRGRTEQYF. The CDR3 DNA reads TGTGCCAGCAGCTCGGACAGGGGTCGGACTGAGCAGTACTTC.

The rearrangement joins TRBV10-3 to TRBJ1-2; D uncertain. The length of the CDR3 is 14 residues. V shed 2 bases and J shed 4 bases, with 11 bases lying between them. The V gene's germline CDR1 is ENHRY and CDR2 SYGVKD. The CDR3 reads CAISEGELTYGYTF. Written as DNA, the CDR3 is TGTGCCATCAGTGAGGGGGAGTTAACCTATGGCTACACCTTC.

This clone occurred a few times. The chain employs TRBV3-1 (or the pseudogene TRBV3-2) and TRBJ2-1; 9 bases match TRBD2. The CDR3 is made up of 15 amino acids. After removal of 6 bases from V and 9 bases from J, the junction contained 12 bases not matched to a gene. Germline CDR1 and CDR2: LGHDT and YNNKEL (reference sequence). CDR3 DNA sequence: TGTGCCAGCAGACCCTATGGCGGGGGGGCGGGTGAGCAGTTCTTC. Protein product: CASRPYGGGAGEQFF.

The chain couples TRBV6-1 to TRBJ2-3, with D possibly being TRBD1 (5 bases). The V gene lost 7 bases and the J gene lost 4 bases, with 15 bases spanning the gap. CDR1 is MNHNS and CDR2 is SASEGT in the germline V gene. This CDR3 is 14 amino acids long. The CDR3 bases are TGTGCCAGCAAGGGGCTCTCGGAGCCAGATACGCAGTATTTT. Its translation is CASKGLSEPDTQYF.

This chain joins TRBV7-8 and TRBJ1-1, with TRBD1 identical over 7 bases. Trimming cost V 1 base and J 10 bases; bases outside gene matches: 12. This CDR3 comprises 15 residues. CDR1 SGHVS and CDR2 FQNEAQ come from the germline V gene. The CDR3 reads CASSLVEPGQSLAFF. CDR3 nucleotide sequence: TGTGCCAGCAGCTTAGTAGAACCGGGACAGTCTCTAGCTTTCTTT.

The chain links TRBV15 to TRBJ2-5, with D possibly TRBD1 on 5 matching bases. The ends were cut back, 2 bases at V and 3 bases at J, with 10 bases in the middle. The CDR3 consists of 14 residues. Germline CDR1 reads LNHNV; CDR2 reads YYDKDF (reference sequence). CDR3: CATSRQGREETQYF. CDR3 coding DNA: TGTGCCACCAGCAGACAGGGCAGGGAAGAGACCCAGTACTTC.

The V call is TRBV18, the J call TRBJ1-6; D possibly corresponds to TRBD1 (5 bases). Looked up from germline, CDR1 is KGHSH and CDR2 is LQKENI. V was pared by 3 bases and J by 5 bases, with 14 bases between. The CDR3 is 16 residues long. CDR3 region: CASSPTSAGNNSPLHF. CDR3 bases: TGTGCCAGCTCACCGACCTCTGCAGGGAATAATTCACCCCTCCACTTT.

The CDR3 nucleotides are TGTGCCAGTAGTATAGCCTCGGGACAGGACTACTATGGCTACACCTTC. Encoded protein: CASSIASGQDYYGYTF. V gene TRBV19 combines with J gene TRBJ1-2; TRBD1 aligns across 8 bases. CDR1 LNHDA and CDR2 SQIVND come from the germline V gene (reference sequence). The CDR3 is made up of 16 amino acids. The V and J ends lost 1 base and 3 bases, in that order; junction bases with no gene match: 7.

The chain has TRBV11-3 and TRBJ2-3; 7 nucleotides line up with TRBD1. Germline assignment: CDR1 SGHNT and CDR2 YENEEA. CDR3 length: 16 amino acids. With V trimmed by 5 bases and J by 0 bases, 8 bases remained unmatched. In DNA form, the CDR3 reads TGTGCCAGCAGCGTTGGGACAGACCTTAGCACAGATACGCAGTATTTT. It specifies CASSVGTDLSTDTQYF.